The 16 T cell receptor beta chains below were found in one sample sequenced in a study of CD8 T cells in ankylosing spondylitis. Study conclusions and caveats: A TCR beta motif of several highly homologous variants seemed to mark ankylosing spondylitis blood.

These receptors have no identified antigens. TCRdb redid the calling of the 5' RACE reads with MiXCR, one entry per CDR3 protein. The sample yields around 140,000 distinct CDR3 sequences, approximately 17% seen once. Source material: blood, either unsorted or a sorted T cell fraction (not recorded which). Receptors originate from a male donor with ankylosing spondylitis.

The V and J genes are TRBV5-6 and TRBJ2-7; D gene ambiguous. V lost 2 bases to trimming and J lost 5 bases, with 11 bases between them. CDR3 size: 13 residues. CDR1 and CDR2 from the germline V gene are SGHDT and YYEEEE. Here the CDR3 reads CASSFGSPDEQYF. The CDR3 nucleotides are TGTGCCAGCAGCTTCGGGTCCCCCGACGAGCAGTACTTC.

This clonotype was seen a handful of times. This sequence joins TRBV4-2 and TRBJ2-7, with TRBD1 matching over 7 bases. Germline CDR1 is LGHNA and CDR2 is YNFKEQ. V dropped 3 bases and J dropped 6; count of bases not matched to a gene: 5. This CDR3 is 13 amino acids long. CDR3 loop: CASSQATGVEQYF. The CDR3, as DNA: TGTGCCAGCAGCCAGGCAACAGGGGTCGAGCAGTACTTC.

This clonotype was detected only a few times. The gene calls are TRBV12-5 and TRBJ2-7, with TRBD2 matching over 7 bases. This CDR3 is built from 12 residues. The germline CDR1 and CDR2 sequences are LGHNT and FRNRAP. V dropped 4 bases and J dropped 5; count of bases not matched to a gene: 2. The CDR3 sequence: CASGSGGNEQYF. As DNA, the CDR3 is TGTGCTAGTGGTTCGGGGGGAAACGAGCAGTACTTC.

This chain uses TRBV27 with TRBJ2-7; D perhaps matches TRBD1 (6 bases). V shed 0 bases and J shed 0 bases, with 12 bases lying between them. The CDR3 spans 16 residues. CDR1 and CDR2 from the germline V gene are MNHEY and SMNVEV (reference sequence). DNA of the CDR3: TGTGCCAGCAGTTTATCGACCGGGACAAGCTCCTACGAGCAGTACTTC. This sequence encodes CASSLSTGTSSYEQYF.

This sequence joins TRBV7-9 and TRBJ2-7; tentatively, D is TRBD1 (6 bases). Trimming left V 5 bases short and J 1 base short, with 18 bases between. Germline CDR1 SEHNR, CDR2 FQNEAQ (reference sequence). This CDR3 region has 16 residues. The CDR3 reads CASSPLEARGSYEQYF. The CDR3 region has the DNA TGTGCCAGCAGCCCCCTTGAAGCAAGGGGGTCCTACGAGCAGTACTTC.

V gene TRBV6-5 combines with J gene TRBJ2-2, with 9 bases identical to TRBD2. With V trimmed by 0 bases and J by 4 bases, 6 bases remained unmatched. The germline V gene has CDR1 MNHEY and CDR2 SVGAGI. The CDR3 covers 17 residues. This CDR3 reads CASSYSRSGRTTGELFF. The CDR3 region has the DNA TGTGCCAGCAGTTACTCAAGGAGCGGGAGGACCACCGGGGAGCTGTTTTTT.

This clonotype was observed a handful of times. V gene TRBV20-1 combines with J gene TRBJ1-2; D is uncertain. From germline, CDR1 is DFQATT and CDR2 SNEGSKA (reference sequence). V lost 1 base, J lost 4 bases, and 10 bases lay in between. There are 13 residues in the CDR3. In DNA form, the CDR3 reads TGCAGTGCTAGAGGTGGGAGGATCTATGGCTACACCTTC. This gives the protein CSARGGRIYGYTF.

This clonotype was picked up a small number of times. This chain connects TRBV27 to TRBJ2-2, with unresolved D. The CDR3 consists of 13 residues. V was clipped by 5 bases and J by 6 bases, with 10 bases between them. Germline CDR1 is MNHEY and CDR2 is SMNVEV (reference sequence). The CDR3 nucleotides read TGTGCCAGCAGTCCCTCGGCGGCCGGGGAGCTGTTTTTT. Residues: CASSPSAAGELFF.

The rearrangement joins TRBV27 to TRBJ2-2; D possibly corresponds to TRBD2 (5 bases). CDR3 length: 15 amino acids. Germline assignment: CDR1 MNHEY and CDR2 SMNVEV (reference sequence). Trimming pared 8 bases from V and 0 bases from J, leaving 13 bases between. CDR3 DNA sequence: TGTGCCAGCGGAGGACTGGCGGCGAACACCGGGGAGCTGTTTTTT. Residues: CASGGLAANTGELFF.

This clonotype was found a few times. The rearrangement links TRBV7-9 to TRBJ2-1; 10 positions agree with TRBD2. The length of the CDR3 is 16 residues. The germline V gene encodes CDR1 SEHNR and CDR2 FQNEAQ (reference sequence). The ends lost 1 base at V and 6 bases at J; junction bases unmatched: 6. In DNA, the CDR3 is TGTGCCAGCAGCTTAGTGCTAGCGGGAGAATCCAATGAGCAGTTCTTC. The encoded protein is CASSLVLAGESNEQFF.

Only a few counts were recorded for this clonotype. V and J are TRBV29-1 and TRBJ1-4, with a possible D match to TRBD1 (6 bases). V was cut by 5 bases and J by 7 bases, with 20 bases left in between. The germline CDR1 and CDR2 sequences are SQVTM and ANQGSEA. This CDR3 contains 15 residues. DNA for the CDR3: TGCAGCGTTATTTTGGTGGGGGCCAGGGGTGAAAAACTGTTTTTT. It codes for CSVILVGARGEKLFF.

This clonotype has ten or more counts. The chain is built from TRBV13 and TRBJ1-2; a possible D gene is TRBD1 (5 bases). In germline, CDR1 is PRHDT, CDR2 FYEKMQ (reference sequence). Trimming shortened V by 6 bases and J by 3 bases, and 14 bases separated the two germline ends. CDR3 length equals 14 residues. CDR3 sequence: CASRLGGRDYGYTF. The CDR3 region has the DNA TGTGCCAGCAGGCTCGGGGGGAGAGACTATGGCTACACCTTC.

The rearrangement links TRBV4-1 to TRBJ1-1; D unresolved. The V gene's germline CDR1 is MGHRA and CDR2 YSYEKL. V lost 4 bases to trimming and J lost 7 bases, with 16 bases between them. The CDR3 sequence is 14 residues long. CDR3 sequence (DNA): TGCGCCAGCAGCCCCGGACGGAGCCCCGTTGAAGCTTTCTTT. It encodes CASSPGRSPVEAFF.

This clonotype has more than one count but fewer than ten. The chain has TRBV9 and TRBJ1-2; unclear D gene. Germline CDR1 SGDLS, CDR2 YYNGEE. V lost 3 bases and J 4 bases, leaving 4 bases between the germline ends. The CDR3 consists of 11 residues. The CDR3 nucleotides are TGTGCCAGCAGCGGAATCTATGGCTACACCTTC. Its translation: CASSGIYGYTF.

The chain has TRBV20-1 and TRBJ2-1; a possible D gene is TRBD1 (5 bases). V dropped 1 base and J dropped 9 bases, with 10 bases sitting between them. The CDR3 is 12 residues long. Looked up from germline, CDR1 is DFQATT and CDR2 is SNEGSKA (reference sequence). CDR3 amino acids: CSARAGSGEQFF. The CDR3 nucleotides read TGCAGTGCTAGAGCAGGGTCCGGTGAGCAGTTCTTC.

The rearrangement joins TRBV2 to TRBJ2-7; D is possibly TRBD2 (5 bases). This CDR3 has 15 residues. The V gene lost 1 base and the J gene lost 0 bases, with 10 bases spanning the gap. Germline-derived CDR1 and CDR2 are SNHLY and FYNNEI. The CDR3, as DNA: TGTGCCAGCAGTGAAGGTTGGGAGAGCTCCTACGAGCAGTACTTC. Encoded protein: CASSEGWESSYEQYF. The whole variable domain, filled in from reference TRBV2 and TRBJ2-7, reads EPEVTQTPSHQVTQMGQEVILRCVPISNHLYFYWYRQILGQKVEFLVSFYNNEISEKSEIFDDQFSVERPDGSNFTLKIRSTKLEDSAMYFCASSEGWESSYEQYFGPGTRLTVT.